The next 29 T cell receptor beta chains were all read from a single sample in a study of OX40 agonist ivuxolimab in advanced cancers. The library was prepared using the immunoSEQ multiplex PCR assay. The table comes from immuneACCESS by way of TCRdb, which keeps in-frame sequences with V and J called. Part of the clones is missing from these tables; in studies checked, under half for an unresolved V gene and the rest for unknown reasons. This sample has under 80,000 clones in its table, and approximately 90% of those were observed once. Clones ranked in the top ten supply roughly 0.98% of the sample. The starting material was CD4+ or CD8+ T cells sorted from blood, obtained in a trial of the OX40 agonist ivuxolimab. The receptors originated from an adult with an advanced solid tumor such as melanoma, head and neck, liver or kidney cancer.

V usage is TRBV7-2 and J usage is TRBJ1-4, with unresolved D. Trimming left V 5 bases short and J 8 bases short, with 12 bases between. Germline assignment: CDR1 SGHTA and CDR2 FQGNSA. CDR3 length: 13 residues. The CDR3 sequence is CASSPSINEKLFF. The DNA for the CDR3 is TGTGCCAGCAGCCCATCGATTAACGAAAAACTGTTTTTT.

The chain recombines TRBV7-9 with TRBJ1-4; 7 bases are shared with TRBD1. The CDR3 covers 16 residues. J was trimmed by 6 bases and V by 3 bases; bases with no gene match: 10. Germline V gives CDR1 SEHNR, CDR2 FQNEAQ (reference sequence). CDR3: CASSLYLGGVDEKLFF. The CDR3 DNA is TGTGCCAGCAGCTTGTACTTAGGGGGCGTGGATGAAAAACTGTTTTTT.

The gene calls are TRBV11-2 and TRBJ2-4, with D possibly TRBD1 on 6 matching bases. The CDR3 sequence is 16 residues long. Germline loops: CDR1 SGHAT, CDR2 FQNNGV. Trimming stripped 5 bases from V and 0 bases from J, with 14 bases between. CDR3 sequence: CASSRTTGVAKNIQYF. The CDR3, as DNA: TGTGCCAGCAGCCGCACGACAGGAGTAGCCAAAAACATTCAGTACTTC.

The chain combines TRBV29-1 with TRBJ1-5, with D perhaps TRBD1 (5 bases). The CDR3 spans 14 residues. V lost 5 bases and J lost 2, with 13 bases in between. The germline V gene has CDR1 SQVTM and CDR2 ANQGSEA. CDR3 in amino acids: CSVSGLAGNQPQHF. Written as DNA, the CDR3 is TGCAGCGTTTCGGGACTGGCTGGCAATCAGCCCCAGCATTTT.

The V and J genes are TRBV9 and TRBJ2-1, with 13 bases lining up with TRBD2. CDR3 size: 17 residues. Looked up from germline, CDR1 is SGDLS and CDR2 is YYNGEE. With V trimmed by 3 bases and J by 5 bases, 8 bases remained unmatched. The CDR3 DNA reads TGTGCCAGCAGCGCAACTCGAGGACTAGCGGGAGACAATGAGCAGTTCTTC. It translates to CASSATRGLAGDNEQFF.

This clone has a single count. This chain uses TRBV6-5 with TRBJ2-3; 7 bases fit TRBD1. The CDR3 is 14 residues long. Germline V lookup: CDR1 MNHEY, CDR2 SVGAGI. Trimming at V came to 6 bases and at J to 2 bases, leaving 5 bases not matched to a gene. The CDR3 spells CASSQQGNTDTQYF. In nucleotides, the CDR3 is TGTGCCAGCAGCCAACAGGGGAACACAGATACGCAGTATTTT.

A single count supports this clone. J is TRBJ2-1 and V is TRBV11-2, with a possible D match to TRBD2 (6 bases). Trimming took off 3 bases at V and 5 bases at J, with 17 bases between the two ends. The CDR3 sequence is 16 residues long. Germline V lookup: CDR1 SGHAT, CDR2 FQNNGV. CDR3: CASSFGGLPGNNEQFF. The CDR3 DNA is TGTGCCAGCAGCTTCGGGGGACTCCCCGGGAACAATGAGCAGTTCTTC.

The rearrangement links TRBV5-1 to TRBJ1-1, with D possibly being TRBD1 (6 bases). Trimming removed 4 bases at V and 4 bases at J, with 20 bases between. Germline V gene sequence: CDR1 SGHRS, CDR2 YFSETQ. CDR3 size: 16 residues. CDR3 loop: CASSPVYREVGTEAFF. The CDR3 nucleotides read TGCGCCAGCAGCCCAGTATACAGGGAAGTGGGCACTGAAGCTTTCTTT.

This clone is medium-sized. This chain links TRBV11-2 with TRBJ1-2; D unresolved. The CDR3 spans 14 residues. V was trimmed by 4 bases and J by 5 bases, leaving 14 bases between them. Germline lookup yields CDR1 SGHAT and CDR2 FQNNGV. CDR3 DNA sequence: TGTGCCAGCAGCTCCGGGCACAGAGGGTATGGCTACACCTTC. This sequence encodes CASSSGHRGYGYTF.

This chain joins TRBV19 and TRBJ1-1, with TRBD1 matching over 7 bases. The CDR3 is 14 residues long. The germline V gene has CDR1 LNHDA and CDR2 SQIVND (reference sequence). The V and J ends lost 4 bases and 4 bases, in that order; junction bases with no gene match: 6. CDR3 DNA: TGTGCCAGTAGTAAACAGGGGATTATCACTGAAGCTTTCTTT. It is translated as CASSKQGIITEAFF.

The chain employs TRBV5-1 and TRBJ2-7; TRBD2 might be the D (5 bases). The CDR3 consists of 14 residues. V gave up 0 bases and J gave up 0 bases, with 7 bases separating them. The germline V gene has CDR1 SGHRS and CDR2 YFSETQ. The CDR3 sequence: CASSLVRGSYEQYF. The CDR3 DNA is TGCGCCAGCAGCTTGGTCCGGGGCTCCTACGAGCAGTACTTC.

The gene calls are TRBV4-2 and TRBJ2-7; D possibly uses TRBD1 or TRBD2 (5 bases each). The CDR3 consists of 13 residues. With 6 bases removed from V and 2 bases from J, the gap between germline ends came to 11 bases. Germline CDR1 and CDR2: LGHNA and YNFKEQ. In DNA, the CDR3 is TGTGCCAGCAGACGGGACGGACCCTACGAGCAGTACTTC. The encoded protein is CASRRDGPYEQYF.

The genes are TRBV6-1 and TRBJ2-3; 11 bases map to TRBD1. CDR3 length equals 15 residues. In germline, CDR1 is MNHNS, CDR2 SASEGT. V trimming: 7 bases; J trimming: 2 bases; junction bases outside the gene matches: 5. Here the CDR3 reads CASTQDRGLTDTQYF. The CDR3 region has the DNA TGTGCCAGCACCCAGGACAGGGGGCTCACAGATACGCAGTATTTT.

The gene calls are TRBV5-1 and TRBJ2-3; 14 positions agree with TRBD2. Germline lookup yields CDR1 SGHRS and CDR2 YFSETQ. V shed 3 bases, J shed 6 bases, and the junction held 3 bases outside the gene matches. The length of the CDR3 is 15 residues. CDR3 nucleotide sequence: TGCGCCAGCAGCTCGGGACTAGCGGGAGTGGATACGCAGTATTTT. Residues: CASSSGLAGVDTQYF.

In this sample, this clone turned up once. V usage is TRBV18 and J usage is TRBJ2-1; TRBD2 agrees at 10 bases. The CDR3 consists of 15 residues. Trimming cost V 3 bases and J 2 bases; bases outside gene matches: 1. Germline values: CDR1 KGHSH, CDR2 LQKENI. CDR3 amino acids: CASSPGTSAYNEQFF. As DNA, the CDR3 is TGTGCCAGCTCACCCGGGACTAGCGCCTACAATGAGCAGTTCTTC.

This rearrangement joins TRBV5-1 to TRBJ2-3; no definite D call. V lost 0 bases, J lost 1 base, and 3 bases lay in between. The CDR3 consists of 13 residues. Germline loops: CDR1 SGHRS, CDR2 YFSETQ. The CDR3: CASSLDGTDTQYF. The DNA for the CDR3 is TGCGCCAGCAGCTTGGACGGCACAGATACGCAGTATTTT.

This clone showed up just once. The rearrangement uses TRBV10-3 and TRBJ2-1; 12 nucleotides line up with TRBD2. The CDR3 length is 18 residues. Looked up from germline, CDR1 is ENHRY and CDR2 is SYGVKD. V shed 4 bases and J 0 bases; nucleotides not matched to a gene: 7. The CDR3, as DNA: TGTGCCATCAGTGGGACTAGCGGGAACCTTCGCTCCTACAATGAGCAGTTCTTC. Translation gives CAISGTSGNLRSYNEQFF.

The chain joins TRBV5-1 to TRBJ2-3, with 11 positions matching TRBD2. This CDR3 region has 17 residues. Germline CDR1 is SGHRS and CDR2 is YFSETQ. Trimming removed 0 bases from V and 4 bases from J; junction bases left unmatched: 7. Here the CDR3 reads CASSLVASGRWADTQYF. CDR3 DNA sequence: TGCGCCAGCAGCTTGGTGGCTAGCGGGAGGTGGGCAGATACGCAGTATTTT. The variable domain in full, with the rest retrieved from reference TRBV5-1 and TRBJ2-3, is KAGVTQTPRYLIKTRGQQVTLSCSPISGHRSVSWYQQTPGQGLQFLFEYFSETQRNKGNFPGRFSGRQFSNSRSEMNVSTLELGDSALYLCASSLVASGRWADTQYFGPGTRLTVL.

In this sample, this clone turned up a few times. V and J are TRBV28 and TRBJ2-2; D is possibly TRBD2 (6 bases). Per germline, CDR1 MDHEN and CDR2 SYDVKM. Between the trimmed V and J ends, which lost 11 bases and 3 bases, there was a span of 13 bases. CDR3 length: 13 residues. CDR3 in amino acids: CAARESHTGELFF. In DNA, the CDR3 is TGTGCCGCCCGGGAGTCGCACACCGGGGAGCTGTTTTTT.

This clone was seen only a few times. This chain uses TRBV7-3 with TRBJ2-7, with D perhaps given as TRBD1 or TRBD2 (5 bases each). The CDR3 contains 13 residues. Deletions cut 2 bases from V and 6 bases from J, with 11 bases between. CDR1 is SGHTA, CDR2 FQGTGA, per germline. The CDR3: CASSLGTHREQYF. The CDR3 DNA sequence: TGTGCCAGCAGCTTAGGGACCCACCGCGAGCAGTACTTC.

The rearrangement uses TRBV7-9 and TRBJ1-1; no clear D gene. In germline, CDR1 is SEHNR, CDR2 FQNEAQ (reference sequence). This CDR3 has 14 residues. Trimming took 3 bases from V and 4 from J, leaving 12 bases between them. CDR3 in DNA: TGTGCCAGCAGCTTGTCTGGAGGGAGCACTGAAGCTTTCTTT. This codes for CASSLSGGSTEAFF.

V gene TRBV11-2 combines with J gene TRBJ2-2; 8 bases agree with TRBD2. CDR1 and CDR2 (germline): SGHAT, FQNNGV. The junction had 4 bases not matched to a gene; V was cut back by 3 bases and J by 7 bases. The length of the CDR3 is 14 residues. CDR3 in amino acids: CASSFLAGGGELFF. The CDR3 nucleotides read TGTGCCAGCAGCTTTCTTGCGGGAGGCGGGGAGCTGTTTTTT.

The chain combines TRBV4-1 with TRBJ2-1; 7 bases agree with TRBD2. V shed 3 bases, J shed 8 bases, and the junction held 10 bases outside the gene matches. The V gene's germline CDR1 is MGHRA and CDR2 YSYEKL. The CDR3 runs to 15 residues. The CDR3 DNA sequence: TGCGCCAGCAGCCACCATGGGGAGGGGACGGATGAGCAGTTCTTC. Its protein is CASSHHGEGTDEQFF.

This chain connects TRBV11-2 to TRBJ1-1, with 10 bases lining up with TRBD1. V shed 5 bases and J 4 bases; nucleotides not matched to a gene: 10. Germline loops: CDR1 SGHAT, CDR2 FQNNGV. CDR3 length equals 16 residues. The CDR3 is CASSPYTTGGFTEAFF. CDR3 DNA: TGTGCCAGCAGCCCATACACGACAGGGGGCTTCACTGAAGCTTTCTTT. The full variable domain, its missing parts supplied by reference TRBV11-2 and TRBJ1-1, is EAGVAQSPRYKIIEKRQSVAFWCNPISGHATLYWYQQILGQGPKLLIQFQNNGVVDDSQLPKDRFSAERLKGVDSTLKIQPAKLEDSAVYLCASSPYTTGGFTEAFFGQGTRLTVV.

This chain uses TRBV30 with TRBJ1-2; 10 bases match TRBD1. J was trimmed by 10 bases and V by 8 bases; bases with no gene match: 16. The germline V gene has CDR1 GTSNPN and CDR2 SVGIG (reference sequence). CDR3 size: 14 residues. The CDR3 is CARDGLAGQGHYTF. The CDR3 DNA reads TGTGCCCGAGATGGTTTGGCGGGACAGGGGCACTACACCTTC.

This sequence joins TRBV5-8 and TRBJ2-3; D gene uncertain. V gave up 2 bases and J gave up 8 bases, with 6 bases separating them. Germline assignment: CDR1 SGHTS and CDR2 YDEGEE. CDR3 length: 11 amino acids. This CDR3 reads CASSLDLTQYF. The CDR3 DNA is TGTGCCAGCAGCTTAGACCTTACGCAGTATTTT.

As regards this clone: Other nucleotide sequences in the sample specify the same CDR3. The chain is built from TRBV28 and TRBJ1-2; 7 nucleotides align to TRBD1. Germline V gene sequence: CDR1 MDHEN, CDR2 SYDVKM. The length of the CDR3 is 14 residues. V was clipped by 5 bases and J by 6 bases; unmatched bases: 9. The CDR3 protein is CASSPLTGADGYTF. In DNA, the CDR3 is TGTGCCAGCAGTCCCCTTACAGGGGCCGATGGCTACACCTTC.

The chain links TRBV9 to TRBJ2-1; 7 nucleotides line up with TRBD2. With V trimmed by 1 base and J by 2 bases, 3 bases remained unmatched. The germline gives CDR1 SGDLS, CDR2 YYNGEE. This CDR3 has 15 residues. The CDR3 here is CASSVREGPYNEQFF. The CDR3 bases are TGTGCCAGCAGCGTAAGGGAGGGCCCCTACAATGAGCAGTTCTTC.

V usage is TRBV5-1 and J usage is TRBJ1-1; a possible D gene is TRBD1 (6 bases). The CDR3 has 14 residues. Trimming shortened V by 7 bases and J by 4 bases, and 17 bases separated the two germline ends. Germline assignment: CDR1 SGHRS and CDR2 YFSETQ. CDR3 nucleotides: TGCGCCAGCGGTATGGGGGCGGCGAGCACTGAAGCTTTCTTT. Translating it yields CASGMGAASTEAFF.